This TCR beta chain is from a study of beta chain features in type 1 diabetes. Study-level findings and limits: Type 1 diabetes patients had moderately but significantly shorter TCRB CDR3s in all four CD4+ subsets. More deletions and fewer insertions at VDJ junctions were found in patients with type 1 diabetes.

This clone was seen more than once but under ten times. No antigen is known for it. The authors reverse transcribed all of the isolated RNA, so sequencing captured expressed TCRB transcripts. Only in-frame clones appear in the TCRdb table, and some are missing; sequencing was by immunoSEQ multiplex PCR. The sample holds around 97,000 clones, 25% to 30% seen once. The CDR3 spans 12 residues. After removal of 8 bases from V and 4 bases from J, the junction contained 7 bases not matched to a gene. Germline CDR1 reads GTSNPN; CDR2 reads SVGIG (reference sequence). The TCR sequence derives from a woman aged 18-30 years with type 1 diabetes. The material sequenced was central memory CD4+ T cells from blood. The genes are TRBV30 and TRBJ1-2; 7 bases match TRBD1. The CDR3 is CAGRDSLYGYTF. The DNA for the CDR3 is TGTGCCGGACGGGACAGCCTCTATGGCTACACCTTC.